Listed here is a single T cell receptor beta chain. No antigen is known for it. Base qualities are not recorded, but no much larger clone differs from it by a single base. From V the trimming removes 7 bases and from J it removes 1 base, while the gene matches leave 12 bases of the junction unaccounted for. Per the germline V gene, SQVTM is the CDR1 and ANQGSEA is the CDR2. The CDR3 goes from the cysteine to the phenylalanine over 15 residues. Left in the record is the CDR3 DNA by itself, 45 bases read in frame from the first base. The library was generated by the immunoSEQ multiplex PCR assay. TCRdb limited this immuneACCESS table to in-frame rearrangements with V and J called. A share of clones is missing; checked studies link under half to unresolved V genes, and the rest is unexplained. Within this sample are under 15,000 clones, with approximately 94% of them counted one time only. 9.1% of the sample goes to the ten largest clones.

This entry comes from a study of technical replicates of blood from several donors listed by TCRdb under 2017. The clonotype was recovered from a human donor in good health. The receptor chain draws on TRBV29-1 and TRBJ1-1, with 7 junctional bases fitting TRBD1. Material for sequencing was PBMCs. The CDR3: CSGLTGVGRNTEAFF. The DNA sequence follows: TGCAGCGGACTCACAGGGGTGGGACGGAACACTGAAGCTTTCTTT.